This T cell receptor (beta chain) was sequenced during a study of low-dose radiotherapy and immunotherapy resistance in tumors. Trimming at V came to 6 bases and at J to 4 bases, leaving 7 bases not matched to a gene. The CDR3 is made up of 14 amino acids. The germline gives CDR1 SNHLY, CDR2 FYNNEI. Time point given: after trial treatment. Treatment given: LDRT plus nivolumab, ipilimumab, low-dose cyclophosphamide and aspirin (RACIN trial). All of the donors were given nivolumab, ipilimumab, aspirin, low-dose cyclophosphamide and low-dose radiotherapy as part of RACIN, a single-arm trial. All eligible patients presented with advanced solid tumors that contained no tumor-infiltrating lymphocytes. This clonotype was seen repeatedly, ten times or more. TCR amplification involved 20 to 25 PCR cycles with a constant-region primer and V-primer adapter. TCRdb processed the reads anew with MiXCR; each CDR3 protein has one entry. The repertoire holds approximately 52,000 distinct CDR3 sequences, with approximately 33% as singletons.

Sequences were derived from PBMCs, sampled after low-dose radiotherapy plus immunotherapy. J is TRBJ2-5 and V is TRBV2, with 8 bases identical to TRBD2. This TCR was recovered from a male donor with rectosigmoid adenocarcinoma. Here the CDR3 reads CASSATLAGETQYF. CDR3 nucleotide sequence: TGTGCCAGCAGCGCTACTCTAGCGGGAGAGACCCAGTACTTC.